The 9 T cell receptor beta chains in this list originate from one sample, sequenced in a study of T-cell memory formation after mild COVID-19. TCRdb re-analysed the 5' RACE reads in MiXCR, keeping a single row per CDR3 protein. In the table there are over 150,000 distinct CDR3 sequences, 10% to 15% of which are singletons. What was sequenced was PBMCs or a T cell subset sorted from them (not recorded which). These receptors were collected from a man between 18 and 35 years old who had mild COVID-19 (a few samples of this study predate the infection). Cell type and time point are not known.

The rearrangement uses TRBV20-1 and TRBJ2-5, with D unclear. Germline V gene data show CDR1 as DFQATT and CDR2 as SNEGSKA (reference sequence). V was cut by 3 bases and J by 3 bases, with 5 bases left in between. The CDR3 sequence is 11 residues long. As DNA, the CDR3 is TGCAGTGCTAGGGGTGAAGAGACCCAGTACTTC. Translated: CSARGEETQYF.

A few counts support this clonotype. The CDR3 protein is CASSFSTGRSNSNQPQHF. Here the CDR3 DNA reads TGTGCCAGCAGCTTCTCGACAGGGAGGTCGAATAGCAATCAGCCCCAGCATTTT. The chain is built from TRBV7-9 and TRBJ1-5; TRBD1 matches at 7 bases. The CDR3 is 18 residues long. V was clipped by 3 bases and J by 0 bases; unmatched bases: 11. In germline, CDR1 is SEHNR, CDR2 FQNEAQ (reference sequence).

In its sample, this clonotype was seen a few times. The V and J genes are TRBV4-3 and TRBJ1-6; D is unclear. CDR1 and CDR2 (germline): LGHNA, YSLEER. V was trimmed by 0 bases and J by 7 bases, leaving 7 bases between them. CDR3 length: 14 amino acids. The chain's CDR3 is CASSQDRGNSPLHF. In DNA, the CDR3 is TGCGCCAGCAGCCAAGATCGAGGGAATTCACCCCTCCACTTT.

V is TRBV27 and J is TRBJ2-7; TRBD2 aligns across 8 bases. CDR3 length: 12 residues. Germline V lookup: CDR1 MNHEY, CDR2 SMNVEV (reference sequence). The V gene end was trimmed by 11 bases and the J gene end by 6 bases; junction bases not matched to a gene: 9. CDR3: CAAGREILEQYV. The CDR3 DNA reads as TGTGCCGCCGGGAGGGAAATTCTCGAGCAGTACGTC.

This rearrangement joins TRBV7-2 to TRBJ1-2; D may be TRBD1 (5 bases). Trimming took 2 bases from V and 4 from J, leaving 8 bases between them. This CDR3 is 13 amino acids long. The germline V gene has CDR1 SGHTA and CDR2 FQGNSA. The CDR3 nucleotides read TGTGCCAGCAGCTTAAGGGACCGCTATGGCTACACCTTC. Translating it yields CASSLRDRYGYTF.

In its sample, this clonotype was seen a few times. CDR3: CASNRQLSNTGELFF. DNA of the CDR3: TGCGCCAGCAACCGACAGTTATCGAACACCGGGGAGCTGTTTTTT. This chain connects TRBV5-1 to TRBJ2-2; the D gene is possibly TRBD1 (5 bases). Germline CDR1 reads SGHRS; CDR2 reads YFSETQ. CDR3 length: 15 amino acids. V lost 6 bases to trimming and J lost 0 bases, with 12 bases between them.

The V gene is TRBV2, the J gene TRBJ1-2, with 9 bases that match TRBD1. Unmatched junction bases numbered 4, after V lost 7 bases and J lost 1 base. This CDR3 comprises 14 residues. Germline V lookup: CDR1 SNHLY, CDR2 FYNNEI. CDR3 DNA sequence: TGTGCCAGCAATGGGGGACAGGGTAACTATGGCTACACCTTC. It specifies CASNGGQGNYGYTF.

The V gene is TRBV6-5, the J gene TRBJ2-7, with TRBD1 matching 9 bases. The ends lost 2 bases at V and 4 bases at J; junction bases unmatched: 3. Germline assignment: CDR1 MNHEY and CDR2 SVGAGI. CDR3 size: 14 residues. The DNA for the CDR3 is TGTGCCAGCAGTTACGCCGGGACAGGGTACGAGCAGTACGTC. Encoded protein: CASSYAGTGYEQYV.

This clonotype was counted a few times. The chain links TRBV20-1 to TRBJ2-1; 9 bases line up with TRBD1. The CDR3 has 13 amino acids. Trimming at V came to 5 bases and at J to 9 bases, leaving 8 bases not matched to a gene. CDR1 DFQATT and CDR2 SNEGSKA come from the germline V gene (reference sequence). Here the CDR3 DNA reads TGCAGTGCTCCGGGACAGGGCGTCGGTGAGCAGTTCTTC. Residues: CSAPGQGVGEQFF.